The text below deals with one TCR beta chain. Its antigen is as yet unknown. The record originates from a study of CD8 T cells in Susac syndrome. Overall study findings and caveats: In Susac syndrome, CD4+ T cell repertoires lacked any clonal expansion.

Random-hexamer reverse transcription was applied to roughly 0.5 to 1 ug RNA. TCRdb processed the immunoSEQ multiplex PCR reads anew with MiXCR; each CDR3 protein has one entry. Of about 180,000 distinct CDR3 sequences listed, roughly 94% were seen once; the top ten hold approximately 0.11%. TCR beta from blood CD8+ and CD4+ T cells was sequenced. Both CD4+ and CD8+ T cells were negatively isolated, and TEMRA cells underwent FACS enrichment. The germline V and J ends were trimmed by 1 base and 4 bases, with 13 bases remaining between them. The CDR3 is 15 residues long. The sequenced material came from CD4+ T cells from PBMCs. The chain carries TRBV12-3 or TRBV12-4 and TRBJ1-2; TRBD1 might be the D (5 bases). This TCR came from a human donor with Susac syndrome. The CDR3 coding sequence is TGTGCCAGCAGTTTAGGGCGCGGGGGGGGCTATGGCTACACCTTC. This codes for CASSLGRGGGYGYTF.